This T cell receptor beta chain was identified during a study of blood T cells in healthy people across ages. Study-level information: Capturing about one barcoded beta molecule per two T cells was achieved by template switching.

Staff drew 9 to 10 milliliters of peripheral blood from each donor. Many counts were recorded for this clonotype. The antigen is undetermined. Study-wide points: Donor CMV status, an unknown factor, possibly confounded changes in expanded clonotypes. The diversity estimates, figures obtained from one million T cells, were considered underestimates.

V shed 3 bases and J shed 6 bases, with 9 bases lying between them. This CDR3 region has 13 residues. Together with a sample-barcoded 5' primer, a J-beta primer mix was included in a second PCR lasting about 6 to 11 cycles. TCRdb processed the 5' RACE reads anew with MiXCR; each CDR3 protein has one entry. The sample lists about 640,000 distinct CDR3 sequences; 25% to 35% were seen once. The sequenced material came from blood. V gene TRBV12-3 or TRBV12-4 combines with J gene TRBJ2-1; a possible D gene is TRBD2 (6 bases). The clonotype originates from a woman of 80 years or more in good health. In nucleotides, the CDR3 is TGTGCCAGCAGTTTCGGGGGACCCAATGAGCAGTTCTTC. Its protein product is CASSFGGPNEQFF.